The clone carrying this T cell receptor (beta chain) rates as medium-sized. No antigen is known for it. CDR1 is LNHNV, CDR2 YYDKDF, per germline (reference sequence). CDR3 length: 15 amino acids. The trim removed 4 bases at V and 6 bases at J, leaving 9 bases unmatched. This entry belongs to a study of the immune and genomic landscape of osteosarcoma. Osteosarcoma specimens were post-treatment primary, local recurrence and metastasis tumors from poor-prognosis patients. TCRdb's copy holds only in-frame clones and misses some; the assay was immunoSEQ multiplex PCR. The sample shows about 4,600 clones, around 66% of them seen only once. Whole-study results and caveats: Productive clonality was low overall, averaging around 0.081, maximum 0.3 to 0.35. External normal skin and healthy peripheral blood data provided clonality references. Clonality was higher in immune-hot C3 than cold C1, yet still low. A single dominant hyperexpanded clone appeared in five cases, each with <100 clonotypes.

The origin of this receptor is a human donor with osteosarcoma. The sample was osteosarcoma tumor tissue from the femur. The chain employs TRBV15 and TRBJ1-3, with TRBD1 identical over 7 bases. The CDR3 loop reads CATSKATGIANTIYF. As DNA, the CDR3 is TGTGCCACCAGCAAAGCGACAGGGATCGCAAACACCATATATTTT.